A selection of T cell receptor beta chains follows, all from one sample in a study of blood T cell repertoires in COVID-19. Clones were sequenced by immunoSEQ multiplex PCR, and TCRdb holds only the in-frame ones, with some missing. Found here are 380,000 or so clones, around 90% of them singletons; the top ten hold around 1.9%. The specimen was PBMCs or T cells enriched from blood (not recorded which). The receptors were gathered from a woman between 40 and 55 years old with acute COVID-19. Both conserved end residues are part of each CDR3. Each record gives: J gene, V gene, D gene, CDR3 protein. D genes are given only for firm matches.

j_gene: TRBJ2-1
v_gene: TRBV29-1
d_gene: .
CDR3aa: CSVLRDHNEQFF

j_gene: TRBJ1-1
v_gene: TRBV9
d_gene: .
CDR3aa: CASSATGDTEAFF

j_gene: TRBJ1-5
v_gene: TRBV11-3
d_gene: TRBD1
CDR3aa: CASSLSRDRPLDQPQHF

j_gene: TRBJ1-5
v_gene: TRBV3-1/TRBV3-2
d_gene: .
CDR3aa: CASSQSNRDQPQHF

j_gene: TRBJ2-3
v_gene: TRBV5-1
d_gene: TRBD2
CDR3aa: CASSLGAGVGTDTQYF

j_gene: TRBJ2-5
v_gene: TRBV19
d_gene: TRBD1
CDR3aa: CASSIGTAKETQYF

j_gene: TRBJ2-5
v_gene: TRBV7-2
d_gene: .
CDR3aa: CASSYSQGRETQYF

j_gene: TRBJ1-1
v_gene: TRBV2
d_gene: TRBD1
CDR3aa: CASSEQGAGTEAFF

j_gene: TRBJ2-2
v_gene: TRBV7-8
d_gene: .
CDR3aa: CASSLVELPGELFF

j_gene: TRBJ2-2
v_gene: TRBV7-9
d_gene: .
CDR3aa: CASSLGASTGELFF

j_gene: TRBJ2-5
v_gene: TRBV7-8
d_gene: .
CDR3aa: CASSFNRIQETQYF

j_gene: TRBJ1-3
v_gene: TRBV4-1
d_gene: TRBD1
CDR3aa: CASSQDSGNVVQGRNTIYF

j_gene: TRBJ1-2
v_gene: TRBV24-1
d_gene: .
CDR3aa: CATSDRGSNYGYTF

j_gene: TRBJ1-1
v_gene: TRBV5-1
d_gene: .
CDR3aa: CASTTGHMNTEAFF

j_gene: TRBJ1-2
v_gene: TRBV29-1
d_gene: .
CDR3aa: CSVEIIEAVGYTF

j_gene: TRBJ2-3
v_gene: TRBV4-1
d_gene: .
CDR3aa: CASSQVGILDTQYF

j_gene: TRBJ2-3
v_gene: TRBV5-1
d_gene: TRBD2
CDR3aa: CASSLEGAGGPWGTQYF

j_gene: TRBJ2-5
v_gene: TRBV6-1
d_gene: .
CDR3aa: CASSEDFQETQYF

j_gene: TRBJ1-2
v_gene: TRBV18
d_gene: .
CDR3aa: CASSPPVEGVGYTF

j_gene: TRBJ1-1
v_gene: TRBV7-9
d_gene: .
CDR3aa: CASSLVGRETEAFF

j_gene: TRBJ2-2
v_gene: TRBV5-4
d_gene: .
CDR3aa: CASSSSAGALTGELFF

j_gene: TRBJ1-4
v_gene: TRBV2
d_gene: TRBD1
CDR3aa: CASSDHRGEKLFF

j_gene: TRBJ1-1
v_gene: TRBV24-1
d_gene: .
CDR3aa: CATSDATGTEAFF

j_gene: TRBJ2-7
v_gene: TRBV5-1
d_gene: TRBD1
CDR3aa: CASSSGQGPYEQYF

j_gene: TRBJ1-4
v_gene: TRBV6-5
d_gene: .
CDR3aa: CASQTGSNEKLFF

j_gene: TRBJ2-7
v_gene: TRBV30
d_gene: .
CDR3aa: CAWRPTNLVYEQYF

j_gene: TRBJ2-5
v_gene: TRBV7-8
d_gene: .
CDR3aa: CASSLTRDETQYF

j_gene: TRBJ2-2
v_gene: TRBV4-1
d_gene: TRBD2
CDR3aa: CASSLRTSGLLNTGELFF

j_gene: TRBJ2-3
v_gene: TRBV6-2/TRBV6-3
d_gene: TRBD2
CDR3aa: CASSYFASGGAKDTQYF

j_gene: TRBJ2-3
v_gene: TRBV5-4
d_gene: .
CDR3aa: CASSLVSDTQYF

j_gene: TRBJ2-2
v_gene: TRBV18
d_gene: .
CDR3aa: CASSPGQTNTGELFF

j_gene: TRBJ2-3
v_gene: TRBV20-1
d_gene: TRBD2
CDR3aa: CSASAGGPTPTDTQYF

j_gene: TRBJ1-6
v_gene: TRBV2
d_gene: .
CDR3aa: CASRGDNSPLHF

j_gene: TRBJ1-1
v_gene: TRBV12-3/TRBV12-4
d_gene: .
CDR3aa: CASSPGLEAFF

j_gene: TRBJ1-3
v_gene: TRBV3-1/TRBV3-2
d_gene: .
CDR3aa: CASGRSGNTIYF

j_gene: TRBJ2-7
v_gene: TRBV3-1/TRBV3-2
d_gene: TRBD2
CDR3aa: CASSQLAGAYEQYF

j_gene: TRBJ1-1
v_gene: TRBV10-3
d_gene: .
CDR3aa: CATIGDRTEAFF

j_gene: TRBJ1-2
v_gene: TRBV30
d_gene: .
CDR3aa: CAWSVPEAYGYTF